The source of this T cell receptor (beta chain) is a study of PD-1 blockade in classical Hodgkin lymphoma. Turning to the study itself: Once every 2 weeks, patients received intravenous nivolumab at 3 mg/kg.

Every patient experienced relapse after autologous stem cell transplantation, and brentuximab vedotin exposure varied. The V and J ends lost 2 bases and 6 bases, in that order; junction bases with no gene match: 7. CDR3 size: 16 residues. CDR1 and CDR2 from the germline V gene are SGHAT and FQNNGV. The repertoire was sequenced with immunoSEQ multiplex PCR; TCRdb's copy has only in-frame clones and lacks some. The data contain 30,000 to 40,000 clones, 76% of them singletons. V is TRBV11-2 and J is TRBJ2-1; 10 nucleotides match TRBD2. The sample here was peripheral blood mononuclear cells (PBMCs), taken before the second cycle of nivolumab. This clonotype was sampled from a human donor with classical Hodgkin lymphoma. The CDR3 nucleotides are TGTGCCAGCAGCTTAAAGCTAGCGGGGGCCATCAATGAGCAGTTCTTC. Encoded protein: CASSLKLAGAINEQFF.